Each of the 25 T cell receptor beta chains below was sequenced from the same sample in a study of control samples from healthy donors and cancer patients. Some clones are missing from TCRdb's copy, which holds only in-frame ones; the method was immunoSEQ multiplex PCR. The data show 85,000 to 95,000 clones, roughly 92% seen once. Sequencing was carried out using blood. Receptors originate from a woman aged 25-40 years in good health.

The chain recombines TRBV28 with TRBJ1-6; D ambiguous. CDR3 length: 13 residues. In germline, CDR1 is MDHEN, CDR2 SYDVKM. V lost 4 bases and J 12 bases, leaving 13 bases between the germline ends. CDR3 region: CASSSKGRQPLHF. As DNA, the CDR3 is TGTGCCAGCAGTTCTAAAGGACGACAACCCCTCCACTTT.

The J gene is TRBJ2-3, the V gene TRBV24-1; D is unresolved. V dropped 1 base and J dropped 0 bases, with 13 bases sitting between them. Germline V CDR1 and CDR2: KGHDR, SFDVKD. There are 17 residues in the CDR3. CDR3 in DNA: TGTGCCACCAGTGATTTAGGGCCAAGTGGGAGCACAGATACGCAGTATTTT. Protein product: CATSDLGPSGSTDTQYF.

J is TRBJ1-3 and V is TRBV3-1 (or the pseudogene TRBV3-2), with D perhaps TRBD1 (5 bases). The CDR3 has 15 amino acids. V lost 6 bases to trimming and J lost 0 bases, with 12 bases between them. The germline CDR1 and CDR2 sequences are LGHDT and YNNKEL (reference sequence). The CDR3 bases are TGTGCCAGCAGTGATACAGGCGCCTCTGGAAACACCATATATTTT. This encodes CASSDTGASGNTIYF.

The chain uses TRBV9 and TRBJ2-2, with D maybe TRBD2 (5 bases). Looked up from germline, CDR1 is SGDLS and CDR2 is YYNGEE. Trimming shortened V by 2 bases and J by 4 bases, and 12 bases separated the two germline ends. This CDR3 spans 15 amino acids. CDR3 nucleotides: TGTGCCAGCAGCGTGGAGGCGGTTCGCACCGGGGAGCTGTTTTTT. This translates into CASSVEAVRTGELFF.

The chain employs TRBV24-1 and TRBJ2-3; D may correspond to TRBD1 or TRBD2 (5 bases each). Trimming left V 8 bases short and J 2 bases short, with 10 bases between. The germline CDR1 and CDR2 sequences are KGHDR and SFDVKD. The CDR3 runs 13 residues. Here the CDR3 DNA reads TGTGCCACCACCGGGACCCACACAGATACGCAGTATTTT. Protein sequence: CATTGTHTDTQYF.

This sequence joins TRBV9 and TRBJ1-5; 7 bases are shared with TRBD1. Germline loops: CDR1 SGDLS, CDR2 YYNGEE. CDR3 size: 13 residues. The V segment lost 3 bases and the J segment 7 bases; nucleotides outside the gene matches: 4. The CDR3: CASSERQGQPQHF. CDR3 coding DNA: TGTGCCAGCAGCGAGAGACAGGGACAGCCCCAGCATTTT.

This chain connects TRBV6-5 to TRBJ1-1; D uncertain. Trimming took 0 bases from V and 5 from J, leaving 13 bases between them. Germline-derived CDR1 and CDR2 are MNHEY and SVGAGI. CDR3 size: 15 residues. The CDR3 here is CASSYSSGVGTEAFF. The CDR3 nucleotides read TGTGCCAGCAGTTACTCTTCCGGGGTGGGAACTGAAGCTTTCTTT.

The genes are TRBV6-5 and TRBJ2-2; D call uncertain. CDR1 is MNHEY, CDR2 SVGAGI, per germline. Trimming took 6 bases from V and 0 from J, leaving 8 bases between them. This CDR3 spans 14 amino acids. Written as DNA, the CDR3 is TGTGCCAGCAGGCTCGGGTCGAACACCGGGGAGCTGTTTTTT. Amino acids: CASRLGSNTGELFF.

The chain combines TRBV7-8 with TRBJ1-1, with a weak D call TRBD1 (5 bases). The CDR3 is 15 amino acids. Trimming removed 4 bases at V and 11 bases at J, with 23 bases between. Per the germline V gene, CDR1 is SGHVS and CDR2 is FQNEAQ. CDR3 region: CASSWPGGGGGEAFF. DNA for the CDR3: TGTGCCAGCAGCTGGCCCGGTGGGGGGGGAGGTGAGGCTTTCTTT.

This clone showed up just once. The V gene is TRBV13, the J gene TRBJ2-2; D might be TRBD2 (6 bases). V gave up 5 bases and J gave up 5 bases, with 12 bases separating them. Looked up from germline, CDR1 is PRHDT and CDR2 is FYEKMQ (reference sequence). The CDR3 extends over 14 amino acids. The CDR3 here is CASSAGGRTGELFF. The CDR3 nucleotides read TGTGCCAGCAGCGCCGGAGGGCGGACCGGGGAGCTGTTTTTT.

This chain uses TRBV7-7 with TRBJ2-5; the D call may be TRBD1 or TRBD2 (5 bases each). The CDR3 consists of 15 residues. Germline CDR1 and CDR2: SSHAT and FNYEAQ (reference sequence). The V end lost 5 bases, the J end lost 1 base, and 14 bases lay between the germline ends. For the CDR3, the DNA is TGTGCCAGCAGCCCGGGACGGATGATCCAAGAGACCCAGTACTTC. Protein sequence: CASSPGRMIQETQYF.

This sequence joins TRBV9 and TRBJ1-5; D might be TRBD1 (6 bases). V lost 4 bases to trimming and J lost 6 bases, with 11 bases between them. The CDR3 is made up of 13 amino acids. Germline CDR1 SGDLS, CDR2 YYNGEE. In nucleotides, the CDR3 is TGTGCCAGCAGCACCTCAGGGGCTCAGCCCCAGCATTTT. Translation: CASSTSGAQPQHF.

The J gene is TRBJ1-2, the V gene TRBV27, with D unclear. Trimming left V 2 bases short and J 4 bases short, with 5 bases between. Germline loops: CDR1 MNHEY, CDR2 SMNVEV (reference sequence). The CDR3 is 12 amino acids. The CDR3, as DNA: TGTGCCAGCAGTTTACTGAGCTATGGCTACACCTTC. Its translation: CASSLLSYGYTF.

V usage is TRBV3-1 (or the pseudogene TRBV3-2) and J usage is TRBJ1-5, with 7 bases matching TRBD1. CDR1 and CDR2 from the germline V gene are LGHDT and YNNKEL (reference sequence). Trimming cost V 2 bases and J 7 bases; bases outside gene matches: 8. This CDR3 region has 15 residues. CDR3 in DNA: TGTGCCAGCAGCCAATTACAGGGGAACGGCCAGCCCCAGCATTTT. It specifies CASSQLQGNGQPQHF.

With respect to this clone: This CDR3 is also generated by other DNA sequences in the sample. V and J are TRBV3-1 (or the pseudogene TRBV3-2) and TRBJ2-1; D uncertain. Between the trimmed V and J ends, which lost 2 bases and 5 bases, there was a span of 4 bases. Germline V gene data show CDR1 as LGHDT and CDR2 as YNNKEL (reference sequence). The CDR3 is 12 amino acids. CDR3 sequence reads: CASSQRDNEQFF. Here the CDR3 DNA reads TGTGCCAGCAGCCAACGAGACAATGAGCAGTTCTTC.

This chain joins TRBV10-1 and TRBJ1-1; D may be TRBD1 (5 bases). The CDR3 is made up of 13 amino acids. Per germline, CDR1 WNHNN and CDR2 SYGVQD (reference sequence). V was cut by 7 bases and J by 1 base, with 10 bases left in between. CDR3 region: CASKADRNTEAFF. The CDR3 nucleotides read TGCGCCAGCAAGGCTGACAGGAACACTGAAGCTTTCTTT.

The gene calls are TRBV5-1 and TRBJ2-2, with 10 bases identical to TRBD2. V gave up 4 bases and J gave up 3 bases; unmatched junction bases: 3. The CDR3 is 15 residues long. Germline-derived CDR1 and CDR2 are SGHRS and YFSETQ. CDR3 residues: CASSPTSGYTGELFF. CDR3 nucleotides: TGCGCCAGCAGCCCGACTAGCGGGTACACCGGGGAGCTGTTTTTT. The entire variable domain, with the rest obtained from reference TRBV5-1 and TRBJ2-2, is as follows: KAGVTQTPRYLIKTRGQQVTLSCSPISGHRSVSWYQQTPGQGLQFLFEYFSETQRNKGNFPGRFSGRQFSNSRSEMNVSTLELGDSALYLCASSPTSGYTGELFFGEGSRLTVL.

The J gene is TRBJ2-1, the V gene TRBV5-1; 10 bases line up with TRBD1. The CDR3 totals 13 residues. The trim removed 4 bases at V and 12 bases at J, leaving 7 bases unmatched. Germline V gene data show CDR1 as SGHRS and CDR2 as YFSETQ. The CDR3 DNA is TGCGCCAGCAGCCCTCGGGACAGGGGTGGGCAGTTCTTC. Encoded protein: CASSPRDRGGQFF.

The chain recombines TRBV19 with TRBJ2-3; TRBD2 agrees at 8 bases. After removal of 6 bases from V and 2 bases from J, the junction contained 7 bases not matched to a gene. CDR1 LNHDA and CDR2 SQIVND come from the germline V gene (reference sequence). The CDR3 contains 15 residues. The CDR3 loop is CASRPGGGNTDTQYF. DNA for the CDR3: TGTGCCAGTAGACCGGGGGGGGGAAACACAGATACGCAGTATTTT.

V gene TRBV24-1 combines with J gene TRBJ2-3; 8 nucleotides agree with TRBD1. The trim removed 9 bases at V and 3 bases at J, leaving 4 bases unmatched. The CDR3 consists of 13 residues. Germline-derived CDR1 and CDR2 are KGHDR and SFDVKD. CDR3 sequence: CATARQGTDTQYF. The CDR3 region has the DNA TGTGCCACCGCGCGACAGGGGACAGATACGCAGTATTTT.

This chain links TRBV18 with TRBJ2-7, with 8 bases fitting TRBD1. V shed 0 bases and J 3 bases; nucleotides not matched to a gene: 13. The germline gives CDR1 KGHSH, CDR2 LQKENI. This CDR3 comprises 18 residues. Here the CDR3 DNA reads TGTGCCAGCTCACCACCGGGTTGGTCAGGGGGCGGTCACTACGAGCAGTACTTC. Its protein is CASSPPGWSGGGHYEQYF.

This CDR3 reads CASSLSGGPSGFF. The CDR3 bases are TGTGCCAGCAGCCTCTCGGGAGGCCCCTCTGGGTTCTTC. The gene calls are TRBV28 and TRBJ2-1, with 7 positions matching TRBD2. The junction had 14 bases not matched to a gene; V was cut back by 6 bases and J by 15 bases. Germline CDR1 and CDR2: MDHEN and SYDVKM. The CDR3 length is 13 residues.

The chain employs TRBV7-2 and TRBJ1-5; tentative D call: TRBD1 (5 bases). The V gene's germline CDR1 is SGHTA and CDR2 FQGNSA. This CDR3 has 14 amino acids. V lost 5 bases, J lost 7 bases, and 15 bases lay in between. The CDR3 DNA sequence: TGTGCCAGCAGCCAGGTTCAATGGGGGCAGCCCCAGCATTTT. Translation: CASSQVQWGQPQHF.

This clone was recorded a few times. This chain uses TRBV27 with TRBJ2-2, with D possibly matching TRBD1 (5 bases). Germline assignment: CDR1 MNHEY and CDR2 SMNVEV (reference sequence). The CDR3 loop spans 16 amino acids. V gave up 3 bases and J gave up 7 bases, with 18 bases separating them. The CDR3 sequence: CASSLSRLGDHGELFF. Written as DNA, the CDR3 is TGTGCCAGCAGTTTGAGTCGTCTAGGGGATCACGGGGAGCTGTTTTTT.

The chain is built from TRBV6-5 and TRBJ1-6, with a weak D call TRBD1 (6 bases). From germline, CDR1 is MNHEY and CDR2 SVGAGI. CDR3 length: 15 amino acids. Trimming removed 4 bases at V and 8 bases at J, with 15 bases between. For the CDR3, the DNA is TGTGCCAGCAGTTTGGGGGGGGCTAATGATTCACCCCTCCACTTT. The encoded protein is CASSLGGANDSPLHF.